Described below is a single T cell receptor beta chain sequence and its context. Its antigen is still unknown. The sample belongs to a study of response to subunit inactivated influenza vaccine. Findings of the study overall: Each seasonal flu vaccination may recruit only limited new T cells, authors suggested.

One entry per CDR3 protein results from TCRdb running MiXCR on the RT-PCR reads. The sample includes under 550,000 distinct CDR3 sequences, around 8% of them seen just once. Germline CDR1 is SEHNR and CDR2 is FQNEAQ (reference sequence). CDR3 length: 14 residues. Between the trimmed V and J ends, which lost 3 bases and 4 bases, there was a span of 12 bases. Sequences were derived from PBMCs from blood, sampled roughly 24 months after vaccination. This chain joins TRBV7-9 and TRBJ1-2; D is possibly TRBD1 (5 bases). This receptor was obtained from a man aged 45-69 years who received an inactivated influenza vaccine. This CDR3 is CASSLGQLTYGYTF. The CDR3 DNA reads TGTGCCAGCAGCTTGGGGCAGCTAACCTATGGCTACACCTTC.